Listed here is a single T cell receptor (beta chain). What antigen it recognizes has not been identified. Per-nucleotide qualities are absent, and no much larger clonotype sits a single base away. The sample is drawn from a study of technical replicates of blood from several donors (dated by TCRdb to about 2017). The method behind the library was the immunoSEQ multiplex PCR assay. TCRdb limited this immuneACCESS table to in-frame rearrangements with V and J called. A share of clones is missing; checked studies link under half to unresolved V genes, and the rest is unexplained. For this sample there are tens of thousands of clones; 94% appear just once. The top ten clones comprise 0.35% to 0.45% of the sample. There are 15 amino acids in the CDR3, from cysteine to phenylalanine inclusive. Just the 45-base CDR3 DNA is kept, in frame starting at base 1. Unmatched junction bases come to 7, with V trimmed by 0 bases and J by 5 bases. According to the germline V gene (reference sequence), CDR1 reads SGHKS and CDR2 reads YYEKEE.

The rearranged chain carries TRBV5-5 and TRBJ2-5; TRBD1 agrees with 7 junctional bases. This TCR derives from a human donor in good health. The specimen was T cells isolated from PBMCs. The CDR3 protein sequence reads: CASSLVRQGGETQYF. In nucleotide form, the sequence is TGTGCCAGCAGCTTGGTCCGACAGGGCGGGGAGACCCAGTACTTC.